The 29 T cell receptor beta chains in this list originate from one sample, sequenced in a study of T cell changes during pregnancy in multiple sclerosis. Clones were sequenced by immunoSEQ multiplex PCR, and TCRdb holds only the in-frame ones, with some missing. The table has about 92,000 clones, 80% to 95% seen once. The sample here was peripheral blood, taken in the first trimester of pregnancy. The receptors stem from a female donor with multiple sclerosis, enrolled in a pregnancy study.

The J gene is TRBJ2-5, the V gene TRBV6-5; D unclear. Per the germline V gene, CDR1 is MNHEY and CDR2 is SVGAGI. Trimming removed 6 bases at V and 5 bases at J, with 10 bases between. The CDR3 contains 12 residues. CDR3 nucleotide sequence: TGTGCCAGCAGCCGCGGAACGGAGACCCAGTACTTC. Amino acid sequence: CASSRGTETQYF.

V and J are TRBV19 and TRBJ2-1; 8 bases match TRBD2. CDR1 is LNHDA, CDR2 SQIVND, per germline (reference sequence). V dropped 5 bases and J dropped 7; count of bases not matched to a gene: 10. The CDR3 is made up of 15 amino acids. Here the CDR3 reads CASSLSGSPRNEQFF. CDR3 coding DNA: TGTGCCAGTAGTTTGAGCGGGAGCCCCCGTAATGAGCAGTTCTTC.

This clone was seen a single time. The V call is TRBV4-3, the J call TRBJ2-1; the match to TRBD2 covers 7 bases. The length of the CDR3 is 16 residues. Germline V gene data show CDR1 as LGHNA and CDR2 as YSLEER. The junction had 6 bases not matched to a gene; V was cut back by 0 bases and J by 4 bases. For the CDR3, the DNA is TGCGCCAGCAGCCAAGATTGGGGGGGAGCGTACAATGAGCAGTTCTTC. Translated, it gives CASSQDWGGAYNEQFF.

The V gene is TRBV30, the J gene TRBJ2-7; 10 nucleotides align to TRBD2. The CDR3 length is 14 residues. V gave up 0 bases and J gave up 3 bases; unmatched junction bases: 2. Germline V gene sequence: CDR1 GTSNPN, CDR2 SVGIG (reference sequence). The CDR3 nucleotides are TGTGCCTGGAGTGTTTCTAGCGGGAGCTACGAGCAGTACTTC. This sequence encodes CAWSVSSGSYEQYF.

This chain connects TRBV11-3 to TRBJ2-2, with D maybe TRBD1 (5 bases). CDR3 length: 13 amino acids. Germline V lookup: CDR1 SGHNT, CDR2 YENEEA. The germline V and J ends were trimmed by 1 base and 7 bases, with 7 bases remaining between them. For the CDR3, the DNA is TGTGCCAGCAGCTTAGGGGGCCTCGGGGAGCTGTTTTTT. Translating it yields CASSLGGLGELFF.

This chain connects TRBV7-2 to TRBJ2-7, with 16 bases fitting TRBD2. After removal of 5 bases from V and 0 bases from J, the junction contained 10 bases not matched to a gene. Germline V CDR1 and CDR2: SGHTA, FQGNSA. The CDR3 has 19 residues. The CDR3 DNA reads TGTGCCAGCAGCATCCAACCGGGACTAGCGGGAGGGAGCTCCTACGAGCAGTACTTC. It yields the protein CASSIQPGLAGGSSYEQYF.

The V and J genes are TRBV28 and TRBJ1-1; D gene unclear. Trimming pared 3 bases from V and 7 bases from J, leaving 6 bases between. CDR1 is MDHEN and CDR2 is SYDVKM in the germline V gene. This CDR3 spans 11 amino acids. DNA for the CDR3: TGTGCCAGCAGTTTGCGAGTTGAAGCTTTCTTT. This sequence encodes CASSLRVEAFF.

The chain joins TRBV28 to TRBJ2-7, with 13 bases aligning to TRBD2. Germline V lookup: CDR1 MDHEN, CDR2 SYDVKM. The CDR3 spans 16 residues. J lost 3 bases, V lost 2 bases, and 4 bases had no gene match. The CDR3 sequence is CASSLPTSGRGYEQYF. CDR3 DNA: TGTGCCAGCAGTTTACCCACTAGCGGGAGGGGCTACGAGCAGTACTTC.

The V gene is TRBV6-5, the J gene TRBJ2-7, with 9 bases lining up with TRBD1. This CDR3 is built from 15 residues. CDR1 MNHEY and CDR2 SVGAGI come from the germline V gene. V lost 2 bases, J lost 6 bases, and 8 bases stayed unmatched. CDR3 sequence (DNA): TGTGCCAGCAGTTACACCGCCGGGACAGGGCCCGAGCAGTACTTC. Protein: CASSYTAGTGPEQYF.

This chain connects TRBV5-1 to TRBJ1-1; TRBD1 might be the D (5 bases). There are 17 residues in the CDR3. Germline V gene sequence: CDR1 SGHRS, CDR2 YFSETQ. The ends were cut back, 0 bases at V and 1 base at J, with 16 bases in the middle. The CDR3 sequence is CASSLAFQGRANTEAFF. The CDR3 DNA follows: TGCGCCAGCAGCTTGGCCTTCCAGGGTAGGGCGAACACTGAAGCTTTCTTT.

This sequence joins TRBV19 and TRBJ2-5; 10 nucleotides match TRBD2. V shed 6 bases, J shed 3 bases, and the junction held 4 bases outside the gene matches. This CDR3 is 14 amino acids long. The germline gives CDR1 LNHDA, CDR2 SQIVND (reference sequence). The chain's CDR3 is CASRGLAVEETQYF. The CDR3 coding sequence is TGTGCCAGTAGAGGACTAGCGGTAGAAGAGACCCAGTACTTC.

This clone appeared a single time. The V call is TRBV19, the J call TRBJ2-5, with 7 nucleotides matching TRBD1. The V segment lost 1 base and the J segment 3 bases; nucleotides outside the gene matches: 2. The V gene's germline CDR1 is LNHDA and CDR2 SQIVND (reference sequence). The CDR3 runs to 14 residues. In DNA, the CDR3 is TGTGCCAGTAGTATAGGAGGGGGCAAAGAGACCCAGTACTTC. It encodes CASSIGGGKETQYF.

The CDR3 here is CASSYMGQHYEQYF. In nucleotides, the CDR3 is TGTGCCAGCAGTTACATGGGACAGCATTACGAGCAGTACTTC. The gene calls are TRBV6-5 and TRBJ2-7; TRBD1 matches at 7 bases. With 2 bases clipped from V and 4 bases from J, the junction kept 5 bases outside the gene matches. CDR1 is MNHEY and CDR2 is SVGAGI in the germline V gene. The CDR3 covers 14 residues.

This rearrangement joins TRBV25-1 to TRBJ2-3; possibly TRBD2 for D (6 bases). V was shortened by 3 bases and J by 8 bases, with 15 bases between the two germline ends. This CDR3 comprises 14 residues. Germline V lookup: CDR1 MGHDK, CDR2 SYGVNS. For the CDR3, the DNA is TGTGCCAGCAGTGACTTAGCGGTTCAAGGTACGCAGTATTTT. Amino acids: CASSDLAVQGTQYF.

The V gene is TRBV19, the J gene TRBJ2-1; 10 bases are shared with TRBD1. Germline V gene lookup returns CDR1 LNHDA and CDR2 SQIVND (reference sequence). J was trimmed by 7 bases and V by 4 bases; bases with no gene match: 7. The CDR3 sequence is 15 residues long. CDR3 amino acids: CASSKDRDRGNEQFF. DNA for the CDR3: TGTGCCAGTAGTAAGGATCGGGACAGGGGTAATGAGCAGTTCTTC.

The rearrangement links TRBV20-1 to TRBJ2-5; no clear D. This CDR3 has 11 amino acids. V was pared by 4 bases and J by 1 base, with 4 bases between. The germline V gene has CDR1 DFQATT and CDR2 SNEGSKA (reference sequence). DNA for the CDR3: TGCAGTGCTACCCTCCAAGAGACCCAGTACTTC. Translated, it gives CSATLQETQYF.

V is TRBV2 and J is TRBJ2-7, with TRBD1 matching 9 bases. Germline CDR1 reads SNHLY; CDR2 reads FYNNEI. The CDR3 is 15 amino acids. Unmatched junction bases numbered 10, after V lost 8 bases and J lost 2 bases. In nucleotides, the CDR3 is TGTGCCAGCTACACCTGGGGGACAGGGCCCTACGAGCAGTACTTC. It codes for CASYTWGTGPYEQYF.

The chain carries TRBV4-1 and TRBJ1-3, with D possibly matching TRBD1 (6 bases). The ends were cut back, 1 base at V and 2 bases at J, with 15 bases in the middle. The CDR3 has 17 residues. From germline, CDR1 is MGHRA and CDR2 YSYEKL. In DNA form, the CDR3 reads TGCGCCAGCAGCCAAGGCGGACAGACCATCACTGGAAACACCATATATTTT. It specifies CASSQGGQTITGNTIYF.

V and J are TRBV6-5 and TRBJ2-3, with D possibly TRBD2 on 6 matching bases. V was cut by 9 bases and J by 0 bases, with 13 bases left in between. The CDR3 length is 14 residues. Germline CDR1 reads MNHEY; CDR2 reads SVGAGI. CDR3 amino acids: CASHVGTSTDTQYF. CDR3 DNA: TGTGCCAGTCACGTGGGGACTAGCACAGATACGCAGTATTTT.

This chain connects TRBV28 to TRBJ2-7; D call uncertain. The CDR3 covers 14 residues. Germline V gives CDR1 MDHEN, CDR2 SYDVKM. V shed 11 bases and J shed 0 bases, with 17 bases lying between them. The CDR3 here is CASYPRRSSYEQYF. CDR3 sequence (DNA): TGTGCCTCTTACCCGCGGCGCAGCTCCTACGAGCAGTACTTC.

This clone was counted between two and nine times. The gene calls are TRBV7-2 and TRBJ2-1; D unresolved. Deletions cut 6 bases from V and 0 bases from J, with 15 bases between. CDR1 and CDR2 (germline): SGHTA, FQGNSA. The CDR3 sequence is 16 residues long. CDR3 amino acids: CASSRDPIASYNEQFF. The CDR3, as DNA: TGTGCCAGCAGTCGAGACCCGATAGCCTCCTACAATGAGCAGTTCTTC.

The chain recombines TRBV4-2 with TRBJ2-7; TRBD2 is a possible D gene (7 bases). Between the trimmed V and J ends, which lost 8 bases and 2 bases, there was a span of 19 bases. The CDR3 length is 15 residues. The germline CDR1 and CDR2 sequences are LGHNA and YNFKEQ. In DNA form, the CDR3 reads TGTGCCAGCGGACTGGGGGCTAGCGGAGCCTACGAGCAGTACTTC. It encodes CASGLGASGAYEQYF.

The V and J genes are TRBV28 and TRBJ1-5; 8 bases align to TRBD1. V lost 5 bases and J lost 4; bases outside the gene matches: 4. Germline CDR1 MDHEN, CDR2 SYDVKM. CDR3 length equals 14 residues. The CDR3 DNA reads as TGTGCCAGCAGTCCCGGGACAGGTAATCAGCCCCAGCATTTT. Its translation: CASSPGTGNQPQHF. Based on the CDR3 plus reference TRBV28 and TRBJ1-5, the full variable domain is DVKVTQSSRYLVKRTGEKVFLECVQDMDHENMFWYRQDPGLGLRLIYFSYDVKMKEKGDIPEGYSVSREKKERFSLILESASTNQTSMYLCASSPGTGNQPQHFGDGTRLSIL.

The V gene is TRBV5-4, the J gene TRBJ2-3; 8 bases agree with TRBD2. The CDR3 covers 14 residues. Germline loops: CDR1 SGHNT, CDR2 YYREEE (reference sequence). Trimming took 3 bases from V and 4 from J; bases not matched to a gene: 4. The CDR3 loop is CASSSGLDPDTQYF. CDR3 sequence (DNA): TGTGCCAGCAGCTCGGGACTAGACCCAGATACGCAGTATTTT.

The genes are TRBV7-2 and TRBJ2-7; D may be TRBD2 (6 bases). The length of the CDR3 is 15 residues. Deletions cut 5 bases from V and 1 base from J, with 15 bases between. Looked up from germline, CDR1 is SGHTA and CDR2 is FQGNSA. The CDR3 DNA follows: TGTGCCAGCAGCGAGGACCCCGGAGGGTCCTACGAGCAGTACTTC. This translates into CASSEDPGGSYEQYF. Full variable domain (missing parts from reference TRBV7-2 and TRBJ2-7): GAGVSQSPSNKVTEKGKDVELRCDPISGHTALYWYRQSLGQGLEFLIYFQGNSAPDKSGLPSDRFSAERTGGSVSTLTIQRTQQEDSAVYLCASSEDPGGSYEQYFGPGTRLTVT.

The chain is built from TRBV9 and TRBJ2-1, with a possible D match to TRBD2 (6 bases). CDR1 is SGDLS, CDR2 YYNGEE, per germline. V was pared by 4 bases and J by 7 bases, with 21 bases between. The CDR3 contains 16 residues. The CDR3 DNA sequence: TGTGCCAGCAGCTACGGGGACTCTCGGACTCGGAATGAGCAGTTCTTC. Protein: CASSYGDSRTRNEQFF.

The chain couples TRBV20-1 to TRBJ2-7; possible D gene TRBD1, 5 bases. Germline V gives CDR1 DFQATT, CDR2 SNEGSKA (reference sequence). Between the trimmed V and J ends, which lost 6 bases and 4 bases, there was a span of 10 bases. The CDR3 runs to 11 residues. The CDR3 sequence: CSAGQVYEQYF. The CDR3 DNA follows: TGCAGTGCCGGACAAGTTTACGAGCAGTACTTC.

V is TRBV4-1 and J is TRBJ1-1; possible D gene TRBD1, 6 bases. The CDR3 runs 18 residues. Germline V gene data show CDR1 as MGHRA and CDR2 as YSYEKL. The germline V and J ends were trimmed by 0 bases and 6 bases, with 23 bases remaining between them. The CDR3 coding sequence is TGCGCCAGCAGCCAAGAATGGTATAGGACAGAGAAAAATCCTGAAGCTTTCTTT. Its translation is CASSQEWYRTEKNPEAFF.

The CDR3 loop is CSVEERRRELAASRSYNEQFF. The CDR3 DNA is TGCAGCGTTGAAGAGCGTAGGCGAGAACTAGCGGCATCCCGCTCCTACAATGAGCAGTTCTTC. The rearrangement links TRBV29-1 to TRBJ2-1; TRBD2 aligns across 8 bases. This CDR3 region has 21 residues. From germline, CDR1 is SQVTM and CDR2 ANQGSEA. J lost 0 bases, V lost 0 bases, and 19 bases had no gene match.